This T cell receptor beta chain originates from a study of cytomegalovirus exposure and HLA in healthy donors. Study results and caveats: A later analysis found common viral pathogens apparently linked to several of the most significant clusters.

With 60 Vbeta and 13 Jbeta primers, the PCR was carried out. The protocol was immunoSEQ multiplex PCR, while the TCRdb copy is restricted to in-frame clones and leaves out a portion. The sample lists 95,000 to 150,000 clones; approximately 76% were seen once. Germline V CDR1 and CDR2: SEHNR, FQNEAQ (reference sequence). This CDR3 comprises 15 residues. V was shortened by 1 base and J by 4 bases, with 13 bases between the two germline ends. The donors comprised healthy bone marrow donors. With respect to this clone: What it recognizes is unknown.

The sequenced material came from PBMCs. This clonotype was obtained from a man aged 55 to 70 in good health and CMV-seropositive. The rearrangement links TRBV7-9 to TRBJ2-5, with a possible D match to TRBD2 (5 bases). The CDR3 region is CASSLEAGWGETQYF. In DNA, the CDR3 is TGTGCCAGCAGCTTAGAGGCGGGTTGGGGAGAGACCCAGTACTTC.